This TCR beta chain was sequenced in a study of blood T cell repertoires in COVID-19. This CDR3 has 11 residues. V was clipped by 4 bases and J by 1 base, with 3 bases between them. Germline V lookup: CDR1 SQVTM, CDR2 ANQGSEA. Sequenced by immunoSEQ multiplex PCR; TCRdb stores in-frame clones only, minus some. Of approximately 130,000 clones in the sample, roughly 86% were seen once. Sequenced sample: peripheral blood. V and J are TRBV29-1 and TRBJ2-3; D call uncertain. This sequence was found in a human donor in a cohort sampled during active COVID-19. The CDR3 coding sequence is TGCAGCGTTGTCGGCACAGATACGCAGTATTTT. Translation gives CSVVGTDTQYF.